The 20 T cell receptor beta chains in this list originate from one sample, sequenced in a study of siplizumab effects on memory and regulatory T cells. Measured with immunoSEQ multiplex PCR; TCRdb has only the in-frame clones, and not every one. The sample lists about 75,000 clones; around 93% were seen once. Sequencing input: CD8+ T cells sorted from blood. The receptors come from a human donor in good health.

J is TRBJ2-7 and V is TRBV29-1; D unclear. The CDR3 runs 11 residues. Germline CDR1 and CDR2: SQVTM and ANQGSEA. V lost 4 bases and J lost 2, with 6 bases in between. The CDR3 loop is CSVGFTYEQYF. The CDR3 region has the DNA TGCAGCGTTGGTTTTACCTACGAGCAGTACTTC.

This rearrangement joins TRBV9 to TRBJ2-3; D remains unclear. V lost 0 bases to trimming and J lost 5 bases, with 10 bases between them. The length of the CDR3 is 14 residues. Germline V gives CDR1 SGDLS, CDR2 YYNGEE. This CDR3 is CASSVGPDLDTQYF. The CDR3 DNA is TGTGCCAGCAGCGTAGGGCCTGACCTAGATACGCAGTATTTT. Filled out from reference TRBV9 and TRBJ2-3, the complete variable domain reads DSGVTQTPKHLITATGQRVTLRCSPRSGDLSVYWYQQSLDQGLQFLIQYYNGEERAKGNILERFSAQQFPDLHSELNLSSLELGDSALYFCASSVGPDLDTQYFGPGTRLTVL.

The rearrangement joins TRBV27 to TRBJ1-1; TRBD1 agrees at 7 bases. V trimming: 6 bases; J trimming: 0 bases; junction bases outside the gene matches: 4. Germline V gene lookup returns CDR1 MNHEY and CDR2 SMNVEV (reference sequence). The CDR3 runs to 14 residues. The CDR3 nucleotides are TGTGCCAGCAGACTACAGGGGTTGAACACTGAAGCTTTCTTT. It specifies CASRLQGLNTEAFF.

Judged by abundance, this clone is medium-sized. The chain couples TRBV6-5 to TRBJ2-7, with TRBD2 matching over 8 bases. Looked up from germline, CDR1 is MNHEY and CDR2 is SVGAGI. The CDR3 sequence is 14 residues long. V dropped 8 bases and J dropped 0; count of bases not matched to a gene: 6. CDR3 sequence reads: CASGEGTSSYEQYF. In DNA, the CDR3 is TGTGCCAGCGGAGAGGGGACTAGCTCCTACGAGCAGTACTTC.

The chain uses TRBV6-5 and TRBJ2-1; 8 bases are a match to TRBD2. The V gene end was trimmed by 0 bases and the J gene end by 10 bases; junction bases not matched to a gene: 2. CDR3 length: 13 residues. The germline CDR1 and CDR2 sequences are MNHEY and SVGAGI. The DNA of the CDR3 is TGTGCCAGCAGTTACTCAAGCGGGGGAGAGCAGTTCTTC. Amino acids: CASSYSSGGEQFF.

The chain couples TRBV28 to TRBJ2-3; a weak D match, TRBD2 (7 bases). This CDR3 has 16 residues. The ends were cut back, 4 bases at V and 5 bases at J, with 19 bases in the middle. Germline assignment: CDR1 MDHEN and CDR2 SYDVKM. The CDR3 DNA reads TGTGCCAGCAGTTCCCAGTCGGCGGGGGCGGAAGATACGCAGTATTTT. Translated, it gives CASSSQSAGAEDTQYF.

This clone was counted between two and nine times. The V call is TRBV9, the J call TRBJ2-5; D possibly matches TRBD1 or TRBD2 (6 bases each). Germline CDR1 reads SGDLS; CDR2 reads YYNGEE. The CDR3 length is 15 residues. V lost 2 bases and J 5 bases, leaving 16 bases between the germline ends. CDR3 amino acids: CASSVGLGGQETQYF. The CDR3 nucleotides read TGTGCCAGCAGCGTTGGGCTAGGGGGGCAGGAGACCCAGTACTTC.

The chain links TRBV29-1 to TRBJ2-5; D remains ambiguous. This CDR3 has 13 amino acids. Trimming took off 3 bases at V and 4 bases at J, with 12 bases between the two ends. Germline V gene lookup returns CDR1 SQVTM and CDR2 ANQGSEA. CDR3 in DNA: TGCAGCGTTGATATGGGGTGGGGAGAGACCCAGTACTTC. This encodes CSVDMGWGETQYF.

The chain is built from TRBV28 and TRBJ2-7; D ambiguous. There are 12 residues in the CDR3. Looked up from germline, CDR1 is MDHEN and CDR2 is SYDVKM. Deletions cut 8 bases from V and 0 bases from J, with 8 bases between. The CDR3 region is CASRQGSYEQYF. In DNA, the CDR3 is TGTGCCAGCCGCCAAGGCTCCTACGAGCAGTACTTC.

This clone was seen once. This sequence joins TRBV4-3 and TRBJ2-6, with D tentatively TRBD2 (6 bases). The CDR3 extends over 16 amino acids. Trimming took off 0 bases at V and 2 bases at J, with 8 bases between the two ends. In germline, CDR1 is LGHNA, CDR2 YSLEER. CDR3 residues: CASSQEEGAGANVLTF. In DNA, the CDR3 is TGCGCCAGCAGCCAAGAGGAGGGAGCTGGGGCCAACGTCCTGACTTTC.

This chain uses TRBV19 with TRBJ1-2; 8 positions match TRBD1. This CDR3 comprises 14 residues. Germline V gene data show CDR1 as LNHDA and CDR2 as SQIVND (reference sequence). V lost 8 bases and J lost 7; bases outside the gene matches: 12. The CDR3 sequence: CASEISTGGSGYTF. The CDR3 DNA is TGTGCCAGTGAGATTTCCACAGGGGGAAGTGGCTACACCTTC.

This clone came up once. This chain connects TRBV15 to TRBJ1-5; 8 bases fit TRBD1. Germline CDR1 is LNHNV and CDR2 is YYDKDF (reference sequence). V dropped 0 bases and J dropped 2; count of bases not matched to a gene: 9. The CDR3 runs 18 residues. CDR3 nucleotides: TGTGCCACCAGCAGAGATTCCTCGACAGGGGACGGCAATCAGCCCCAGCATTTT. Its translation is CATSRDSSTGDGNQPQHF.

V usage is TRBV19 and J usage is TRBJ1-5; D unclear. Germline V gene data show CDR1 as LNHDA and CDR2 as SQIVND (reference sequence). The CDR3 extends over 14 amino acids. The V end was cut by 7 bases, the J end by 2 bases, with 12 bases between. CDR3 bases: TGTGCCAGTAATCCCACTGGCGGCAATCAGCCCCAGCATTTT. Protein: CASNPTGGNQPQHF.

This clone occurred once. V is TRBV4-3 and J is TRBJ1-4; 8 bases line up with TRBD1. The CDR3 is 15 residues long. Unmatched junction bases numbered 3, after V lost 0 bases and J lost 6 bases. In germline, CDR1 is LGHNA, CDR2 YSLEER. CDR3 residues: CASSQEDRVYEKLFF. CDR3 bases: TGCGCCAGCAGCCAAGAGGACAGGGTGTATGAAAAACTGTTTTTT.

The CDR3 DNA follows: TGTGCCAGCAACATTCGACCGCCCCCCTACGAGCAGTACTTC. It translates to CASNIRPPPYEQYF. The chain uses TRBV9 and TRBJ2-7, with D unresolved. The CDR3 is 14 amino acids. Trimming left V 6 bases short and J 2 bases short, with 15 bases between. CDR1 is SGDLS and CDR2 is YYNGEE in the germline V gene.

The rearrangement links TRBV7-9 to TRBJ1-1; 12 nucleotides line up with TRBD1. This CDR3 contains 15 residues. Germline-derived CDR1 and CDR2 are SEHNR and FQNEAQ (reference sequence). Trimming cost V 2 bases and J 7 bases; bases outside gene matches: 5. The CDR3 region is CASSLWDRGLSEAFF. CDR3 DNA sequence: TGTGCCAGCAGCTTATGGGACAGGGGGCTAAGTGAAGCTTTCTTT.

The genes are TRBV19 and TRBJ1-1; D possibly corresponds to TRBD1 (6 bases). The germline CDR1 and CDR2 sequences are LNHDA and SQIVND (reference sequence). This CDR3 is built from 13 residues. V shed 6 bases and J shed 4 bases, with 12 bases lying between them. CDR3 DNA: TGTGCCAGTAGCTTACAGGGTGCCACTGAAGCTTTCTTT. It codes for CASSLQGATEAFF.

The genes are TRBV5-1 and TRBJ1-2, with 7 bases aligning to TRBD1. The CDR3 loop spans 14 amino acids. The germline V gene encodes CDR1 SGHRS and CDR2 YFSETQ. V was clipped by 2 bases and J by 3 bases; unmatched bases: 4. DNA for the CDR3: TGCGCCAGCAGCTTAGCCGGGACAGACTATGGCTACACCTTC. Translation gives CASSLAGTDYGYTF.

This clone was seen once. V gene TRBV9 combines with J gene TRBJ2-4; tentative D call: TRBD2 (6 bases). Germline lookup yields CDR1 SGDLS and CDR2 YYNGEE. The CDR3 has 15 amino acids. V lost 0 bases to trimming and J lost 0 bases, with 7 bases between them. In DNA form, the CDR3 reads TGTGCCAGCAGCGTAGACGGGGGAGCCAAAAACATTCAGTACTTC. Its protein product is CASSVDGGAKNIQYF.

For this clone: The identical CDR3 is also encoded by other nucleotide sequences in the sample. The chain uses TRBV7-9 and TRBJ2-7; D is uncertain. Germline CDR1 SEHNR, CDR2 FQNEAQ (reference sequence). The ends were cut back, 1 base at V and 2 bases at J, with 3 bases in the middle. The CDR3 consists of 12 residues. Here the CDR3 reads CASSLVAYEQYF. The CDR3 DNA is TGTGCCAGCAGCTTAGTTGCCTACGAGCAGTACTTC.